Described below is a single T cell receptor (beta chain) sequence and its context. Its antigen remains unidentified. This specimen belongs to a study of T cells in Graves' hyperthyroidism and ophthalmopathy. Whole-study results and caveats: Stable hyperthyroidism was told apart from ophthalmopathy by a model built on 13 V-J features. In the blood, most expanded thyroid clonotypes above 0.001 appeared as well.

TCR beta CDR3 regions were amplified from RNA. RT-PCR in the first round (using the HTBI primer set) targeted the TCR CDR3. TCRdb itself ran the multiplex PCR reads through MiXCR, one entry per CDR3 protein. The sample lists about 700,000 distinct CDR3 sequences; about 14% were seen once. Used for diagnoses were clinical symptoms, serum thyroxine and TRAb, thyroid ultrasound and orbital computed tomography. Germline CDR1 SGHRS, CDR2 YFSETQ. The CDR3 extends over 16 amino acids. Trimming took off 0 bases at V and 4 bases at J, with 14 bases between the two ends. V usage is TRBV5-1 and J usage is TRBJ1-3; D may be TRBD1 (5 bases). The sample consisted of blood. The receptor was derived from a young woman with Graves' hyperthyroidism. CDR3 nucleotide sequence: TGCGCCAGCAGCTTGGCCGGGACCCGATACGGAAACACCATATATTTT. Translated, it gives CASSLAGTRYGNTIYF. Full variable domain (remainder filled in from reference TRBV5-1 and TRBJ1-3): KAGVTQTPRYLIKTRGQQVTLSCSPISGHRSVSWYQQTPGQGLQFLFEYFSETQRNKGNFPGRFSGRQFSNSRSEMNVSTLELGDSALYLCASSLAGTRYGNTIYFGEGSWLTVV.